A single T cell receptor beta chain is shown here with its context. These data belong to a study of CD8 T cells in Susac syndrome. Study-wide context: The sequenced Susac syndrome patients comprised roughly 6 with active disease and eight in remission. When their blood was taken, the Susac syndrome patients had either not yet had any therapy, were taking corticosteroids, or were taking intravenous immunoglobulin alone.

Reverse transcription of roughly 0.5 to 1 ug RNA was performed with random hexamers. Across 54 Vbeta and 13 Jbeta, immunoSEQ multiplex PCR amplified TCR beta CDR3. One entry per CDR3 protein, called by TCRdb with MiXCR from the immunoSEQ multiplex PCR reads. The table shows about 75,000 distinct CDR3 sequences, with approximately 93% occurring only once. This CDR3 region has 16 residues. Germline V CDR1 and CDR2: SEHNR, FQNEAQ (reference sequence). J gave up 2 bases and V 1 base, and 5 bases lay outside the gene matches. This TCR came from a human donor with Susac syndrome. The material sequenced was CD8+ T cells from PBMCs. The V and J genes are TRBV7-9 and TRBJ2-7; 10 bases are shared with TRBD2. The CDR3 reads CASSLVASGGPYEQYF. The CDR3 DNA reads TGTGCCAGCAGCTTAGTGGCTAGCGGGGGCCCCTACGAGCAGTACTTC.